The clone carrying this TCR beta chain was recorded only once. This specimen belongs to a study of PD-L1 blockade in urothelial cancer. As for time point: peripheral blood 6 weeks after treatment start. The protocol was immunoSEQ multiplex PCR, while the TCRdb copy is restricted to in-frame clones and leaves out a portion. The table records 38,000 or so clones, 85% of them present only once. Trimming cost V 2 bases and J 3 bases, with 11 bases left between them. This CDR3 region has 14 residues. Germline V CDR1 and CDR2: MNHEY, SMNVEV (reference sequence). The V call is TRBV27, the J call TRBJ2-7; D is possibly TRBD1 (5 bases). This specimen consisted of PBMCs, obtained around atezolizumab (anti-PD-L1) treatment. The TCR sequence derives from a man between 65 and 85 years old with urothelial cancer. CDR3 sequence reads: CASSLGRADYEQYF. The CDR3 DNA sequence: TGTGCCAGCAGTTTAGGCAGGGCCGACTACGAGCAGTACTTC.